The TCR beta chain described here comes from a study of blood T cell repertoires in COVID-19. Study context: COVID-19 samples, acute and convalescent, were from the United States, Italy and Spain. T cells, B-cell-depleted T cells, or PBMCs provided the cDNA or gDNA that served as material.

Original methodology: The authors estimated nucleated cell counts from reference gene primer amplification. The assay was immunoSEQ multiplex PCR, and TCRdb's table has in-frame clones only and misses some. V and J calls and clone size are copied from that table; D and trimming were computed from the DNA. The table includes around 67,000 clones, almost 85% detected once. The CDR3 sequence is 18 residues long. Trimming at V came to 4 bases and at J to 2 bases, leaving 11 bases not matched to a gene. Germline CDR1 is KGHDR and CDR2 is SFDVKD. This clonotype originated in a man aged 70 or older with acute or convalescent COVID-19. Sequenced: peripheral blood. The genes are TRBV24-1 and TRBJ2-2, with TRBD2 matching over 8 bases. CDR3 nucleotide sequence: TGTGCCACCAGTGACCCTCCAGCGGGAGCGTTAAACACCGGGGAGCTGTTTTTT. Residues: CATSDPPAGALNTGELFF.